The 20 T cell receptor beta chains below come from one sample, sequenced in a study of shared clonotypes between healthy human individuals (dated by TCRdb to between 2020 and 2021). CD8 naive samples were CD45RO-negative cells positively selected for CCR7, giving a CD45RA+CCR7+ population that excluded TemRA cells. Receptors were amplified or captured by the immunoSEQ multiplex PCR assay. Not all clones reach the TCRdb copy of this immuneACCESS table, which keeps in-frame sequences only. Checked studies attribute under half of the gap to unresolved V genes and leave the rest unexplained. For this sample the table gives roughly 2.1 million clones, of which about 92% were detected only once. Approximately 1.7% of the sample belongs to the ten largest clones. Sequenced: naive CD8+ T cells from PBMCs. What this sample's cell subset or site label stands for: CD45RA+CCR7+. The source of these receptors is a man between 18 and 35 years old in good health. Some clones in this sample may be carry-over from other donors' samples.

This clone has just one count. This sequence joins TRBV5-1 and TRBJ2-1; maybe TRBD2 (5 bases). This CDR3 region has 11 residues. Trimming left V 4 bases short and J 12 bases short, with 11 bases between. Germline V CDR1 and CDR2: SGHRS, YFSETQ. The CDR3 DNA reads TGCGCCAGCAGCGGACGGAGGAGGCAGTTCTTC. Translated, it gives CASSGRRRQFF.

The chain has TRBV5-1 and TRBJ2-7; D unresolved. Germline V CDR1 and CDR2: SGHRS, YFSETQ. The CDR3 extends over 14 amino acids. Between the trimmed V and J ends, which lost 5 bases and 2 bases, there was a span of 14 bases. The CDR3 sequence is CASREIHHAYEQYF. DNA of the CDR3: TGCGCCAGCAGGGAGATCCACCACGCCTACGAGCAGTACTTC.

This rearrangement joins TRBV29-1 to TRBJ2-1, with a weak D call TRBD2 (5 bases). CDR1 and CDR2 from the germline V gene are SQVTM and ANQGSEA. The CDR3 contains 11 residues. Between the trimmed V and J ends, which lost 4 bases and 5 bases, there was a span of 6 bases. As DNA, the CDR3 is TGCAGCGTTGGGAGGAACAATGAGCAGTTCTTC. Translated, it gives CSVGRNNEQFF.

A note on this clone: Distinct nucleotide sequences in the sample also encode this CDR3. DNA of the CDR3: TGTGCCAGCAGTCTACGGGGGATGAACACTGAAGCTTTCTTT. Translation: CASSLRGMNTEAFF. The V gene is TRBV27, the J gene TRBJ1-1; tentatively, D is TRBD1 (5 bases). Trimming shortened V by 5 bases and J by 0 bases, and 10 bases separated the two germline ends. The germline V gene encodes CDR1 MNHEY and CDR2 SMNVEV (reference sequence). The CDR3 loop spans 14 amino acids.

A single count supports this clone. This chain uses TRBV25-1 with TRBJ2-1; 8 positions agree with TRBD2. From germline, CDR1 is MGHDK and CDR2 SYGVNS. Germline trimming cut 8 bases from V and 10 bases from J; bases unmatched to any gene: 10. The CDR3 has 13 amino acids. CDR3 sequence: CASHQRGLREQFF. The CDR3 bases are TGTGCCAGCCACCAGCGGGGGCTCCGAGAGCAGTTCTTC.

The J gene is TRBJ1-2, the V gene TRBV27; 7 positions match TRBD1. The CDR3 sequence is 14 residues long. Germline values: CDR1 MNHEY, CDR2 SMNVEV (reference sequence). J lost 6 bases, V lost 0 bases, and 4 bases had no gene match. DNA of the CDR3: TGTGCCAGCAGTTTATCAAAGGGGGCGCATGGCTACACCTTC. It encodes CASSLSKGAHGYTF.

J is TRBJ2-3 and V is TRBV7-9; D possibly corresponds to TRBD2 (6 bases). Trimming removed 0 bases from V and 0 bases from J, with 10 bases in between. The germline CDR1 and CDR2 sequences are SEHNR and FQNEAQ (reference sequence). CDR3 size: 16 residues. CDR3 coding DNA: TGTGCCAGCAGCTTAGCGGTGGCGGGAAGCACAGATACGCAGTATTTT. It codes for CASSLAVAGSTDTQYF.

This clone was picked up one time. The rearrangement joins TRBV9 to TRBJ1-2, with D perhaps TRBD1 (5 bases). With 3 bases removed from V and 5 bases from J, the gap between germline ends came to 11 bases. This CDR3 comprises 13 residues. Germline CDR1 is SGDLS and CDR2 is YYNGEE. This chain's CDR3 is CASSGFGGYGYTF. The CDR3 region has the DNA TGTGCCAGCAGCGGATTTGGGGGGTATGGCTACACCTTC.

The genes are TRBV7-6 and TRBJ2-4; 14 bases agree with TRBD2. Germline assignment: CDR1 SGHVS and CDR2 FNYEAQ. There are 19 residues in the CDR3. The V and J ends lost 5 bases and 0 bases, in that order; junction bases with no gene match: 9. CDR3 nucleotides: TGTGCCAGCAGCCCGGGACTAGCGGGAGAGTTACTAGCCAAAAACATTCAGTACTTC. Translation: CASSPGLAGELLAKNIQYF.

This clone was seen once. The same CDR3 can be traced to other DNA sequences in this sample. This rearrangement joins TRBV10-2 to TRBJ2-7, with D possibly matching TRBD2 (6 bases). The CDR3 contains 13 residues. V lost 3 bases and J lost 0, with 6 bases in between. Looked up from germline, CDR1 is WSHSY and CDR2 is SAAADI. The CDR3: CASSDGGSYEQYF. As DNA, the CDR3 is TGCGCCAGCAGTGACGGGGGCTCCTACGAGCAGTACTTC.

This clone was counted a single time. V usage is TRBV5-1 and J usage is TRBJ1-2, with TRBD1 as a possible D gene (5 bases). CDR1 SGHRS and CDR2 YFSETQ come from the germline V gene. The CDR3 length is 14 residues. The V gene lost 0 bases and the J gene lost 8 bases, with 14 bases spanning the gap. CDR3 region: CASSLAAGESGYTF. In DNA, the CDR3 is TGCGCCAGCAGCTTGGCTGCGGGGGAAAGCGGCTACACCTTC.

CDR3 sequence: CASSDSPGTLYGYTF. For the CDR3, the DNA is TGTGCCAGCAGTGACTCACCAGGGACCCTCTATGGCTACACCTTC. The V call is TRBV6-4, the J call TRBJ1-2, with D maybe TRBD1 (5 bases). CDR3 length: 15 residues. CDR1 and CDR2 (germline): MRHNA, SNTAGT. V was cut by 0 bases and J by 4 bases, with 12 bases left in between.

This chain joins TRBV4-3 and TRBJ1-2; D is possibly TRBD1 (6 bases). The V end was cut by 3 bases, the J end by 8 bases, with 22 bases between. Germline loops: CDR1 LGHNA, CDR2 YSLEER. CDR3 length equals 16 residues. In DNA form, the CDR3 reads TGCGCCAGCAGCCAGACGCCTAACGGGGGGGCGGAGGGCTACACCTTC. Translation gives CASSQTPNGGAEGYTF.

This CDR3 is CASSPQDRLSYEQYF. CDR3 bases: TGTGCCAGCAGCCCACAGGACCGTCTCAGTTACGAGCAGTACTTC. The chain couples TRBV7-9 to TRBJ2-7; D is possibly TRBD1 (5 bases). CDR1 is SEHNR and CDR2 is FQNEAQ in the germline V gene (reference sequence). V lost 5 bases to trimming and J lost 4 bases, with 18 bases between them. This CDR3 has 15 residues.

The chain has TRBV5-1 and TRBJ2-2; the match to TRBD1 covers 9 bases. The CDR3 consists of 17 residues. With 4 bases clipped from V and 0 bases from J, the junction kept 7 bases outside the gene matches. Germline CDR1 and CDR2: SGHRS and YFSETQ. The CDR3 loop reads CASSDRDRVSNTGELFF. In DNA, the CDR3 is TGCGCCAGCAGCGACCGGGACAGGGTTTCGAACACCGGGGAGCTGTTTTTT.

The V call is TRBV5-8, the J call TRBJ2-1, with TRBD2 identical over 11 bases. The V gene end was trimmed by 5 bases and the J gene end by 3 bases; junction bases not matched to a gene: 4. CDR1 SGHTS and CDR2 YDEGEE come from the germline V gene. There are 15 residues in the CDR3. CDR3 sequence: CASRSGTSGYNEQFF. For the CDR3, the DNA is TGTGCCAGCAGGTCAGGGACTAGCGGCTACAATGAGCAGTTCTTC.

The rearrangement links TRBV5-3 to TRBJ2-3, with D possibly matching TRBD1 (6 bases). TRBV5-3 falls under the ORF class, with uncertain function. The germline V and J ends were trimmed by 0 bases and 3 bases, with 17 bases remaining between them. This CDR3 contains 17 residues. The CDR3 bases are TGTGCCAGAAGCTTGGGCCCGCAGGGGCCGCGGACAGATACGCAGTATTTT. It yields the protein CARSLGPQGPRTDTQYF.

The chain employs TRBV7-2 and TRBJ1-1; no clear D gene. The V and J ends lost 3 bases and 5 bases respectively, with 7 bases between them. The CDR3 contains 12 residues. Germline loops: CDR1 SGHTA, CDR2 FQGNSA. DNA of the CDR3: TGTGCCAGCAGCTTCTTAGGGACTGAAGCTTTCTTT. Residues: CASSFLGTEAFF.

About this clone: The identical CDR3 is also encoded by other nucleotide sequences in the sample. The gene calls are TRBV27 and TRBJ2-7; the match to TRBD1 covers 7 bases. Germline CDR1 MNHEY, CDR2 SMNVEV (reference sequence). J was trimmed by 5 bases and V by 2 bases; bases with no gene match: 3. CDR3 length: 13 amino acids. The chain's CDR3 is CASSLNRGHEQYF. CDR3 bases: TGTGCCAGCAGTTTAAACAGGGGCCACGAGCAGTACTTC.

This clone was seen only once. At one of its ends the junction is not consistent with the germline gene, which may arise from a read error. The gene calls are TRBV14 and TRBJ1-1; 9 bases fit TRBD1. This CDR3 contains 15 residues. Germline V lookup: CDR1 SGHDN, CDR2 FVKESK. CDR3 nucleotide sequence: TGTGCCAGCAGCCAAGTAGGGACAGGGAACATTGAAGCTTTCTTT. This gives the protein CASSQVGTGNIEAFF.